One sample yielded the 18 T cell receptor beta chains listed below, sequenced in a study of blood T cell repertoires in COVID-19. TCRdb's table, derived via immunoSEQ multiplex PCR, lists solely in-frame clones and lacks some. The repertoire includes about 87,000 clones, approximately 80% of them detected once, and more than 2% sits in the top ten. Sequencing input: peripheral blood. These TCRs come from a woman in her seventies with acute or convalescent COVID-19.

The rearrangement joins TRBV29-1 to TRBJ1-1; 7 positions match TRBD1. V shed 7 bases, J shed 4 bases, and the junction held 15 bases outside the gene matches. The CDR3 spans 15 residues. The germline gives CDR1 SQVTM, CDR2 ANQGSEA. CDR3 in amino acids: CSALPQGVVGTEAFF. The CDR3 coding sequence is TGCAGCGCACTTCCCCAGGGGGTAGTAGGCACTGAAGCTTTCTTT.

The rearrangement joins TRBV5-4 to TRBJ2-1, with D maybe TRBD2 (5 bases). The germline V and J ends were trimmed by 2 bases and 13 bases, with 10 bases remaining between them. This CDR3 spans 11 amino acids. Germline loops: CDR1 SGHNT, CDR2 YYREEE (reference sequence). The CDR3 region has the DNA TGTGCCAGCAGCTTCGGGGAGATACAGTTCTTC. Amino acids: CASSFGEIQFF.

This chain links TRBV27 with TRBJ1-4; possibly TRBD1 for D (6 bases). V lost 8 bases and J lost 0, with 13 bases in between. Germline lookup yields CDR1 MNHEY and CDR2 SMNVEV (reference sequence). The CDR3 runs to 15 residues. Here the CDR3 DNA reads TGTGCCAGCCGGGGAGGGGGGCCAACTAATGAAAAACTGTTTTTT. This sequence encodes CASRGGGPTNEKLFF.

This chain joins TRBV7-9 and TRBJ1-1; unclear D gene. The CDR3 is 12 amino acids. CDR1 SEHNR and CDR2 FQNEAQ come from the germline V gene (reference sequence). The V and J ends lost 1 base and 10 bases respectively, with 10 bases between them. CDR3 DNA: TGTGCCAGCAGCTTAGTTTCGGCAGGAGCTTTCTTT. This translates into CASSLVSAGAFF.

The rearrangement links TRBV2 to TRBJ1-5; D ambiguous. V shed 3 bases and J shed 6 bases, with 6 bases lying between them. This CDR3 has 12 amino acids. CDR1 and CDR2 (germline): SNHLY, FYNNEI. CDR3 sequence: CASSETFQPQHF. In DNA form, the CDR3 reads TGTGCCAGCAGTGAGACATTTCAGCCCCAGCATTTT.

The chain links TRBV6-6 to TRBJ1-3; a weak D match, TRBD1 (6 bases). V dropped 8 bases and J dropped 1 base, with 12 bases sitting between them. CDR3 size: 14 residues. Germline CDR1 MNHNY, CDR2 SVGAGI (reference sequence). The CDR3, as DNA: TGTGCCAGCTCGGGGACACAGTCTGGAAACACCATATATTTT. This translates into CASSGTQSGNTIYF.

The chain has TRBV7-9 and TRBJ1-2; the D gene is possibly TRBD1 (6 bases). Deletions cut 4 bases from V and 5 bases from J, with 17 bases between. The CDR3 has 15 amino acids. Looked up from germline, CDR1 is SEHNR and CDR2 is FQNEAQ (reference sequence). The CDR3 sequence: CASSSGPQQGYGYTF. In DNA, the CDR3 is TGTGCCAGCAGCTCTGGACCGCAACAGGGATATGGCTACACCTTC.

The chain uses TRBV3-1 (or the pseudogene TRBV3-2) and TRBJ2-4; 7 bases fit TRBD1. V lost 3 bases to trimming and J lost 3 bases; unmatched junction nucleotides: 11. Germline loops: CDR1 LGHDT, CDR2 YNNKEL (reference sequence). The CDR3 is 17 amino acids. Here the CDR3 reads CASSQKGQRQIKNIQYF. The CDR3, as DNA: TGTGCCAGCAGCCAGAAGGGACAGCGCCAGATCAAAAACATTCAGTACTTC.

CDR3 sequence (DNA): TGTGCCAGCAGCCAAGGACTAGCGGGGATCTCTAATGAGCAGTTCTTC. Amino acid sequence: CASSQGLAGISNEQFF. The chain couples TRBV3-1 (or the pseudogene TRBV3-2) to TRBJ2-1; 11 positions agree with TRBD2. The germline V gene has CDR1 LGHDT and CDR2 YNNKEL (reference sequence). The CDR3 has 16 amino acids. The V gene end was trimmed by 1 base and the J gene end by 7 bases; junction bases not matched to a gene: 6.

V gene TRBV5-1 combines with J gene TRBJ1-4; TRBD1 matches 8 bases. From germline, CDR1 is SGHRS and CDR2 YFSETQ. V was pared by 5 bases and J by 8 bases, with 14 bases of the junction left unmatched. This CDR3 contains 16 residues. The CDR3 coding sequence is TGCGCCAGCAGTCGGACCCCAGGGGGCCCGCAAGAAAAACTGTTTTTT. Residues: CASSRTPGGPQEKLFF.

The CDR3 region has the DNA TGTGCCAGCAGCTTGGGTGGGGGCGGTGAAGCTTTCTTT. It specifies CASSLGGGGEAFF. The genes are TRBV7-3 and TRBJ1-1, with D perhaps TRBD1 (6 bases). The V end lost 3 bases, the J end lost 7 bases, and 12 bases lay between the germline ends. In germline, CDR1 is SGHTA, CDR2 FQGTGA. This CDR3 contains 13 residues.

The J gene is TRBJ2-3, the V gene TRBV30; 8 nucleotides align to TRBD2. This CDR3 region has 17 residues. Trimming at V came to 0 bases and at J to 2 bases, leaving 10 bases not matched to a gene. CDR1 and CDR2 from the germline V gene are GTSNPN and SVGIG (reference sequence). The chain's CDR3 is CAWSVRKGTRYTDTQYF. The CDR3 region has the DNA TGTGCCTGGAGTGTACGGAAGGGGACTAGGTACACAGATACGCAGTATTTT. The complete variable domain, with remaining parts taken from reference TRBV30 and TRBJ2-3, reads SQTIHQWPATLVQPVGSPLSLECTVEGTSNPNLYWYRQAAGRGLQLLFYSVGIGQISSEVPQNLSASRPQDRQFILSSKKLLLSDSGFYLCAWSVRKGTRYTDTQYFGPGTRLTVL.

The chain carries TRBV24-1 and TRBJ2-3; D call uncertain. Germline V gene lookup returns CDR1 KGHDR and CDR2 SFDVKD. V dropped 3 bases and J dropped 6 bases, with 9 bases sitting between them. The CDR3 contains 13 residues. The CDR3 loop is CATSDTPSDTQYF. DNA of the CDR3: TGTGCCACCAGTGATACTCCCTCCGATACGCAGTATTTT.

This chain connects TRBV5-1 to TRBJ2-5; the D gene is possibly TRBD2 (5 bases). Germline assignment: CDR1 SGHRS and CDR2 YFSETQ. V dropped 0 bases and J dropped 3 bases, with 6 bases sitting between them. The CDR3 extends over 13 amino acids. CDR3 DNA sequence: TGCGCCAGCAGCTTGGTCGGGGAAGAGACCCAGTACTTC. Its protein is CASSLVGEETQYF.

V is TRBV28 and J is TRBJ1-1; TRBD1 agrees at 7 bases. CDR1 is MDHEN and CDR2 is SYDVKM in the germline V gene. This CDR3 contains 13 residues. V lost 8 bases and J lost 5; bases outside the gene matches: 8. CDR3 amino acids: CASLGTAQTEAFF. In DNA, the CDR3 is TGTGCCAGCCTTGGGACAGCCCAAACTGAAGCTTTCTTT.

The rearrangement uses TRBV5-4 and TRBJ1-5; perhaps TRBD1 as D (6 bases). Germline lookup yields CDR1 SGHNT and CDR2 YYREEE (reference sequence). The V gene lost 3 bases and the J gene lost 1 base, with 11 bases spanning the gap. The CDR3 totals 15 residues. The CDR3 sequence: CASSSGGGSNQPQHF. As DNA, the CDR3 is TGTGCCAGCAGCTCGGGGGGCGGCAGCAATCAGCCCCAGCATTTT.

In DNA form, the CDR3 reads TGTGCCAGCAGCTTGCCCCGGACAGGGGGGAGGGAGCAGTACTTC. This encodes CASSLPRTGGREQYF. The chain is built from TRBV5-8 and TRBJ2-7; 10 bases agree with TRBD1. Trimming removed 1 base from V and 7 bases from J; junction bases left unmatched: 8. The CDR3 spans 15 residues. CDR1 SGHTS and CDR2 YDEGEE come from the germline V gene.

The chain links TRBV18 to TRBJ1-1; D is perhaps TRBD1 (5 bases). The CDR3 length is 13 residues. Germline CDR1 and CDR2: KGHSH and LQKENI. V was shortened by 6 bases and J by 4 bases, with 12 bases between the two germline ends. The CDR3 nucleotides are TGTGCCAGCTCCCAGTCCGGGGGCACTGAAGCTTTCTTT. The encoded protein is CASSQSGGTEAFF.